Below, one T cell receptor beta chain is given with its context. Its antigen is still unknown. No base quality values were provided; no much bigger clone lies one nucleotide off. The cohort consisted of 600 to 750 healthy bone marrow donors. All cohort members were sampled while nominally healthy, although unrecorded immune exposures were likely present. The donor tested CMV seronegative and was one of the 352 seronegative cohort members. A peripheral blood sample was collected from each donor, and TCR beta sequencing was performed on peripheral blood mononuclear cells. Genomic DNA was extracted from the blood cell samples with the Qiagen DNeasy Blood Extraction Kit. Its CDR3 holds 15 amino acids, cysteine through phenylalanine. The kept DNA is CDR3 alone, 45 bases in frame from the first base. A distance of 11 bases separates the germline ends of V and J, which lose 2 bases and 3 bases respectively. From a lookup of the germline V gene (reference sequence), CDR1 and CDR2 are MNHEY and SMNVEV.

The data derive from a study of cytomegalovirus exposure and HLA in healthy donors (TCRdb year 2017). At the level of the whole study: An earlier analysis of about 560 of the donors reported around 280 Gb of sequence data and 95 million to 140 million unique TCR beta sequences obtained from about 200 million T cells. Roughly 300 gigabases of sequencing data and approximately 92 million unique TCR sequences made up an early release that covered 640 HLA-typed donors. Donor age, sex, ethnicity and CMV serostatus were compiled alongside the repertoire data. Four or five DR-DQ haplotypes were treated as single units for association and clustering because of strong linkage in the cohort. The study profiled the T cell repertoires of 500 to 800 subjects by immunosequencing and related them to cytomegalovirus serostatus. The study aimed to test whether signatures of past pathogen exposure could be identified by cataloging public T cell receptors. Every repertoire in the discovery cohort had been generated on one and the same sequencing platform. In a later analysis, previously published TCR beta repertoires from several hundred donors were re-analyzed and high-resolution HLA genotyping was added so that TCR occurrence patterns could be studied. Typing coverage differed by locus: A, B, C, DRB1 and DQB1 were typed in roughly 620-630 donors, DQA1 in roughly 500, DPA1 in 606, and DPB1 in approximately 450. An earlier analysis of 587 of the donors used high-throughput TCR beta sequencing to judge whether each TCR beta V gene segment behaved as functional or pseudogenic. In addition to the first cohort of roughly 700 subjects, a separate validation cohort of 120 different subjects was used. Among about 400 genotyped donors of the cohort, an average of about 220,000 unique TCR beta nucleotide sequences was sequenced per donor, of which about 19% were non-productive. The genetic ancestry cluster associated with self-reported Caucasian donors included around 76% of the roughly 360 genotyped donors. A later genetic analysis used genome-wide SNP genotypes for about 65% of the 666 donors, treating that subset as a discovery cohort. HLA typing included class I and class II loci at four-digit resolution. In the later analysis, no new phenotypic data were used to find candidate immune exposures; instead, reliance was placed on TCR beta sequences and their occurrence across donors. To predict cytomegalovirus infection status, the study brought together high-throughput TCR immunosequencing, statistical association of individual TCRs with disease status, and machine learning. Broader findings and caveats from the paper: In a later genetic analysis, a missense DCLRE1C variant was associated with V-gene and J-gene trimming of TCR beta chains, and the association was replicated in an independent cohort. In an earlier analysis of more than 450 of the donors, most TCR beta V segments were observed in productive rearrangements about 87% or about 30% of the time, broadly matching IMGT annotations. CMV serostatus was the only immune exposure information available for the cohort. Compared with the approximately 670-donor mean, donors in an Asian-associated ancestry cluster had fewer N-insertions in productive TCRs, according to a later genetic analysis. Because the 87-base-pair reads could not distinguish some IMGT-functional V segments, including TRBV6-2 and TRBV6-3, those segments were excluded. According to a later analysis, parvovirus B19, influenza, CMV and Epstein-Barr virus appeared linked to several top co-occurrence clusters. Most TCR sequences were observed very rarely across donors, whereas some public TCRs were present in many individuals. The earlier analysis of about 600 of the donors excluded approximately 15 rarely observed V segments, including chromosome 9 orphons, because counts were too low. In vitro tests confirmed that three of the cytomegalovirus-associated TCR beta chains recognize cytomegalovirus antigens. The classifier was reported to diagnose cytomegalovirus status with high specificity and sensitivity in both the original and validation cohorts. Linkage disequilibrium might explain the correlated functional status among segregating V segments, but an unknown experimental factor could not be excluded. The sequencing pipeline was judged likely to have produced a cluster of highly shared sequence variants as a technical artifact. In a later analysis, TCR association rates were found to vary across HLA loci, with the most associated TCRs seen for DRB1 alleles and the fewest for HLA-C alleles. The authors suggested that the approach could potentially be generalized to other disease states and immunological phenotypes. Because some donors lacked HLA typing at each locus, the association tests relied only on the typed subset. A further reported finding was that TCR beta sequences accurately predicted the HLA-A and HLA-B alleles for most subjects in the first cohort. Roughly uniform sequencing depth across donors was assumed in presence/absence analyses, although this assumption may not hold. A later analysis found that most CMV-associated TCR beta chains appeared HLA-restricted, with HLA associations seemingly driven largely by CMV exposure. In a later analysis, over 15,000 TCR beta sequences were associated with specific HLA alleles at a false discovery rate of 0.05. In a later analysis, HLA-associated TCR beta chains were found to be more clonally expanded and to have lower generation probabilities than equally common non-associated chains. The study gave a list of roughly 150 TCR beta chains associated with cytomegalovirus. This cohort had only TCR beta chains sequenced, and the lack of alpha or paired-chain data limited which features could be detected. Assigning TCR associations to individual alleles was difficult when HLA alleles, especially DR and DQ, strongly co-occurred.

The library was produced with the immunoSEQ multiplex PCR assay. For the multiplex PCR, a mixture combining 60 forward primers for TCR Vbeta segments and 13 reverse primers for TCR Jbeta segments was used. Amplification of the CDR3 region of rearranged TCR beta genes was performed with a multiplex PCR assay on genomic DNA. The Illumina HiSeq System was used to sequence the amplified TCR beta libraries as 87-base-pair reads. Concerning the study's data processing: In a later analysis, 70 million to 95 million unique TCR beta chains were counted across the roughly 670 repertoires, and roughly 10 million of these chains were shared by at least two donors. Raw reads were error-corrected and collapsed into unique sequences by a nearest-neighbor algorithm in which closely related sequences were merged to remove PCR and sequencing errors. Alignment of CDR3 sequences to IMGT reference sequences was used to assign V, D and J gene segments. For a sequence to be retained, at least a six-nucleotide match to both a V gene segment and a J gene segment was required. A rearrangement was called productive if the CDR3 had no stop codons and remained in frame with V and J, and every other rearrangement was called non-productive. CDR3 was defined by IMGT convention, running from the second conserved V-encoded cysteine to the conserved J-encoded phenylalanine. The earlier analysis of about 530 of the donors excluded any sequence lacking an unambiguous match to a single V gene segment. In an earlier analysis of 500 to 750 of the donors, V segments were called functional above 56.7% productive rearrangements and were called segregating when the between-donor standard deviation exceeded 5%. A statistical classification framework was developed to diagnose cytomegalovirus status using the catalog of TCR beta chain sequences. In a later analysis, TCR nucleotide sequences were compared against IMGT/GENE-DB human TR gene sequences so that V and J genes could be assigned. The TCRdist pipeline was used in a later analysis to assign CDR3 sequences and most-parsimonious VDJ recombination scenarios. In a later analysis, every TCR beta chain was defined by the combination of its CDR3 amino acid sequence and its V-gene family, and reads without a unique V-gene family were dropped. In a later analysis, 450 to 600 highly shared, low-generation-probability nucleotide sequences were removed to address suspected cross-contamination and a sequencing artifact. A later analysis calculated a clonal expansion index for each public chain from normalized within-repertoire ranks of inferred template counts. A later analysis computed generation probabilities with a VDJ recombination model fitted to out-of-frame rearrangements, and checked the results against IGoR. A later analysis scored TCR-TCR, TCR-HLA and TCR-CMV co-occurrence with hypergeometric tests, applying a repertoire-size bias correction to TCR pairs. False discovery rates were estimated in a later analysis by permuting HLA or CMV assignments 20 times. In a later analysis, co-occurring TCRs were grouped with DBSCAN, and TCRdist sequence similarity was added when clustering was performed within HLA-allele-positive subsets. Repertoires with fewer than 30,000 or more than 120,000 public chains were left out of co-occurrence clustering, as were about 5 repertoires with anomalous nucleotide sharing. This immuneACCESS table, as held by TCRdb, lists in-frame sequences with V and J called but not all clones. Of the missing ones, under half trace to an unresolved V gene in checked studies; the others have no known cause. The V and J calls and the clone size are those of that table, but D and trimming were determined from the DNA. The sample table records around 280,000 clones; over 85% of these occur just once. The ten most abundant clones make up about 2% of the sample.

The receptor comes from a woman aged 18 to 35 in good health and CMV-seronegative. Sequencing used PBMCs. In this chain, TRBV27 is recombined with TRBJ2-1, with the D gene uncertain. The CDR3 amino acid sequence is: CASSLSTENYNEQFF. The DNA sequence is TGTGCCAGCAGTTTAAGTACGGAGAACTACAATGAGCAGTTCTTC.